The clone carrying this T cell receptor beta chain came up many times. Antigen specificity is unknown. Each CDR3 protein gets one entry after TCRdb re-called the reads with MiXCR. The sample shows under 600,000 distinct CDR3 sequences, about 17% of them seen only once. This specimen comes from a study of T cell repertoires in cytomegalovirus infection. This CDR3 spans 15 amino acids. CDR1 and CDR2 from the germline V gene are MNHEY and SMNVEV (reference sequence). V was cut by 7 bases and J by 0 bases, with 13 bases left in between. Overall study findings and caveats: Public TCR beta family frequency separated CMV-and-HLA carriers, including in an independent cohort.

V and J are TRBV27 and TRBJ2-1; tentatively, D is TRBD2 (5 bases). Sequences were obtained from CD8+ T cells from PBMCs. This TCR was sampled from a human donor in good health (CMV status not recorded). Some clones in this sample may be carry-over from other donors' samples. CDR3 DNA sequence: TGTGCCAGCAAGAAAGGACTTCGCTCCTACAATGAGCAGTTCTTC. This gives the protein CASKKGLRSYNEQFF.